This T cell receptor beta chain came from a study of cytomegalovirus exposure and HLA in healthy donors. Per germline, CDR1 SGHDT and CDR2 YYEEEE. The CDR3 consists of 14 residues. V shed 6 bases and J shed 3 bases, with 16 bases lying between them. 13 Jbeta primers and 60 Vbeta primers were used for the PCR. Data came from immunoSEQ multiplex PCR; TCRdb stores just in-frame clones and leaves some out. This table holds about 79,000 clones. This sequence originates from a man younger than 40 in good health and CMV-seronegative. The J gene is TRBJ2-7, the V gene TRBV5-6; no clear D. Material: PBMCs. The CDR3, as DNA: TGTGCCAGCACCCCGGCAGGTGATATCTACGAGCAGTACTTC. Translation: CASTPAGDIYEQYF. The full variable domain, rest sourced from reference TRBV5-6 and TRBJ2-7, is DAGVTQSPTHLIKTRGQQVTLRCSPKSGHDTVSWYQQALGQGPQFIFQYYEEEERQRGNFPDRFSGHQFPNYSSELNVNALLLGDSALYLCASTPAGDIYEQYFGPGTRLTVT.